A selection of T cell receptor beta chains follows, all from one sample in a study of PD-L1 blockade in urothelial cancer. The assay was immunoSEQ multiplex PCR, and TCRdb's table has in-frame clones only and misses some. The table has 50,000 to 55,000 clones, approximately 77% seen once; the top ten hold roughly 3.6%. The sequencing used PBMCs, collected around atezolizumab (anti-PD-L1) treatment. The receptors were sampled from a man between 65 and 80 years old with urothelial cancer. Each CDR3 is given with its conserved first and last residue. A D gene is named only where the DNA matches it firmly. Not every row has a clone size; where given, it reads once, few, many or a size class.

j_call: TRBJ1-3; v_call: TRBV5-1; d_call: .; clone_size: .; cdr3_aa: CASSLEGASGNTIYF; cdr3_nt: TGCGCCAGCAGCTTGGAAGGGGCGTCTGGAAACACCATATATTTT
j_call: TRBJ1-2; v_call: TRBV28; d_call: .; clone_size: .; cdr3_aa: CASRRGSGNYGYTF; cdr3_nt: TGTGCCAGCAGACGGGGGAGCGGCAACTATGGCTACACCTTC
j_call: TRBJ1-5; v_call: TRBV19; d_call: .; clone_size: .; cdr3_aa: CASKKDLDSNQPQHF; cdr3_nt: TGTGCCAGTAAGAAGGATCTAGATAGCAATCAGCCCCAGCATTTT
j_call: TRBJ1-2; v_call: TRBV6-1; d_call: TRBD1; clone_size: .; cdr3_aa: CASNLGTAYNYGYTF; cdr3_nt: TGTGCCAGCAACCTTGGGACAGCCTATAACTATGGCTACACCTTC
j_call: TRBJ2-7; v_call: TRBV10-3; d_call: .; clone_size: .; cdr3_aa: CAISEVGTYEQYF; cdr3_nt: TGTGCCATCAGTGAGGTCGGGACCTACGAGCAGTACTTC
j_call: TRBJ1-1; v_call: TRBV5-1; d_call: TRBD1; clone_size: .; cdr3_aa: CASSLLSGTGGRNTEAFF; cdr3_nt: TGCGCCAGCAGCTTGTTATCCGGGACAGGGGGGAGGAACACTGAAGCTTTCTTT
j_call: TRBJ2-3; v_call: TRBV4-1; d_call: .; clone_size: once; cdr3_aa: CASSQNIAETQYF; cdr3_nt: TGCGCCAGCAGTCAAAACATAGCGGAAACGCAGTATTTT
j_call: TRBJ2-3; v_call: TRBV28; d_call: TRBD2; clone_size: .; cdr3_aa: CASSPSGRRTDTQYF; cdr3_nt: TGTGCCAGCAGCCCGAGCGGGAGGAGAACAGATACGCAGTATTTT
j_call: TRBJ2-7; v_call: TRBV28; d_call: TRBD2; clone_size: .; cdr3_aa: CASSTRTSGSDDEQYF; cdr3_nt: TGTGCCAGCAGTACTCGAACTAGCGGGAGTGACGACGAGCAGTACTTC
j_call: TRBJ1-1; v_call: TRBV29-1; d_call: TRBD1; clone_size: .; cdr3_aa: CSVSRNRGQSTEAFF; cdr3_nt: TGCAGCGTCTCCCGAAACAGGGGACAGTCCACTGAAGCTTTCTTT
j_call: TRBJ2-3; v_call: TRBV7-2; d_call: TRBD2; clone_size: .; cdr3_aa: CASSPGTSGGSTDTQYF; cdr3_nt: TGTGCCAGCAGCCCCGGGACTAGCGGGGGTAGCACAGATACGCAGTATTTT
j_call: TRBJ1-3; v_call: TRBV2; d_call: TRBD1; clone_size: .; cdr3_aa: CASRGGAGGNTIYF; cdr3_nt: TGTGCCAGCCGAGGGGGCGCGGGTGGAAACACCATATATTTT
j_call: TRBJ1-4; v_call: TRBV10-3; d_call: TRBD1; clone_size: .; cdr3_aa: CATSDRDNEKLFF; cdr3_nt: TGTGCCACTTCGGACAGGGATAATGAAAAACTGTTTTTT
j_call: TRBJ1-2; v_call: TRBV14; d_call: TRBD1; clone_size: .; cdr3_aa: CASSRVDRGENYGYTF; cdr3_nt: TGTGCCAGCAGCCGAGTGGACAGGGGGGAAAACTATGGCTACACCTTC
j_call: TRBJ2-7; v_call: TRBV4-3; d_call: .; clone_size: once; cdr3_aa: CASSQDISPSRVQYF; cdr3_nt: TGCGCCAGCAGCCAAGACATCTCCCCGTCACGCGTGCAGTACTTC
j_call: TRBJ2-7; v_call: TRBV7-8; d_call: TRBD1; clone_size: .; cdr3_aa: CASSHRGEQYF; cdr3_nt: TGTGCCAGCAGCCACAGGGGCGAGCAGTACTTC
j_call: TRBJ2-1; v_call: TRBV2; d_call: TRBD2; clone_size: few; cdr3_aa: CASSVSGGSYNEQFF; cdr3_nt: TGTGCCAGCAGTGTCAGCGGGGGATCCTACAATGAGCAGTTCTTC